Given below is one TCR beta chain in context. The antigen remains undetermined. The data originate from a study of T cell responses to AZD1222 COVID-19 vaccine. Profiling relied on immunoSEQ multiplex PCR, and the TCRdb table lists in-frame clones only, not all of them. The sample contains 250,000 to 300,000 clones, 90% to 95% of which appear only once. General study results and limits: The span of vaccine-associated CD4 TCRs extended across spike, with dominance at 160-218 and 743-854. Only five to seven individuals given AZD1222 were seropositive at baseline.

The TCR was taken from an adult who received the AZD1222 COVID-19 vaccine. Sequenced here: peripheral blood, sampled 28 days after the second AZD1222 dose.

CDR3 sequence (DNA): TGTGCCAGCAGCTTAGCGCTGCTCTACCAAGAGACCCAGTACTTC. Protein sequence: CASSLALLYQETQYF. V is TRBV7-9 and J is TRBJ2-5, with D hard to call. Trimming took 0 bases from V and 0 from J, leaving 8 bases between them. Germline values: CDR1 SEHNR, CDR2 FQNEAQ (reference sequence). The CDR3 has 15 residues.